The 18 T cell receptor beta chains reported below all come from one sample, sequenced in a study of cytotoxic CD8 clonotypes in ibrutinib-treated CLL. Data came from immunoSEQ multiplex PCR; TCRdb stores just in-frame clones and leaves some out. The repertoire holds 250,000 to 350,000 clones, with 70% to 80% as singletons. The specimen comprised PBMCs, sampled at disease progression, from a patient treated with ibrutinib. The source is a human donor with chronic lymphocytic leukemia.

V and J are TRBV29-1 and TRBJ2-7; D remains ambiguous. CDR1 SQVTM and CDR2 ANQGSEA come from the germline V gene. With 8 bases removed from V and 3 bases from J, the gap between germline ends came to 14 bases. The CDR3 has 12 amino acids. The CDR3 region is CSTSSDNYEQYF. For the CDR3, the DNA is TGCAGCACCAGCTCAGATAACTACGAGCAGTACTTC.

The chain links TRBV9 to TRBJ2-3; maybe TRBD2 (5 bases). The CDR3 sequence is 15 residues long. V was clipped by 5 bases and J by 0 bases, with 13 bases between them. CDR1 and CDR2 (germline): SGDLS, YYNGEE. CDR3 DNA sequence: TGTGCCAGCAGTCCTCCTAGCCCGAGCACAGATACGCAGTATTTT. Encoded protein: CASSPPSPSTDTQYF.

The chain employs TRBV28 and TRBJ1-1; 8 nucleotides align to TRBD1. V shed 7 bases and J 0 bases; nucleotides not matched to a gene: 4. Per the germline V gene, CDR1 is MDHEN and CDR2 is SYDVKM. The CDR3 covers 14 residues. The CDR3 DNA is TGTGCCAGCACCCCGACAGGGGTGAACACTGAAGCTTTCTTT. Translated: CASTPTGVNTEAFF.

This clone was recorded once. The chain joins TRBV4-1 to TRBJ2-3; D call uncertain. V dropped 0 bases and J dropped 3 bases, with 16 bases sitting between them. Germline CDR1 and CDR2: MGHRA and YSYEKL. There are 17 residues in the CDR3. The CDR3 DNA sequence: TGCGCCAGCAGCCAAGACCGCGCCACCGGCAATACAGATACGCAGTATTTT. This codes for CASSQDRATGNTDTQYF.

The rearrangement uses TRBV18 and TRBJ2-3, with D unresolved. CDR1 and CDR2 from the germline V gene are KGHSH and LQKENI. The V end was cut by 3 bases, the J end by 0 bases, with 7 bases between. This CDR3 has 14 amino acids. The CDR3 loop reads CASSPEPSTDTQYF. The CDR3, as DNA: TGTGCCAGCTCACCGGAACCTAGCACAGATACGCAGTATTTT.

The chain has TRBV11-2 and TRBJ1-3; D is ambiguous. Germline V lookup: CDR1 SGHAT, CDR2 FQNNGV. V lost 2 bases and J lost 0, with 8 bases in between. This CDR3 spans 15 amino acids. CDR3 nucleotides: TGTGCCAGCAGCTTACGGCAACTCTCTGGAAACACCATATATTTT. Encoded protein: CASSLRQLSGNTIYF.

The chain employs TRBV4-1 and TRBJ2-1; D is ambiguous. Looked up from germline, CDR1 is MGHRA and CDR2 is YSYEKL. Trimming removed 1 base from V and 15 bases from J, with 19 bases in between. This CDR3 is built from 14 residues. CDR3 DNA: TGCGCCAGCAGCCAAGTGGGCTTAGACTCTTCCCCGTTCTTC. This codes for CASSQVGLDSSPFF.

The chain is built from TRBV15 and TRBJ2-5; 15 bases match TRBD2. The V gene's germline CDR1 is LNHNV and CDR2 YYDKDF (reference sequence). The CDR3 spans 19 residues. Losses at the gene ends were 5 bases for V and 3 bases for J; bases not matched to a gene: 13. CDR3 loop: CATSQTRPGLAGGEETQYF. CDR3 in DNA: TGTGCCACCAGCCAGACCCGACCGGGACTAGCGGGGGGAGAAGAGACCCAGTACTTC.

The chain links TRBV9 to TRBJ2-1, with 9 bases fitting TRBD2. Germline CDR1 is SGDLS and CDR2 is YYNGEE. Unmatched junction bases numbered 13, after V lost 0 bases and J lost 6 bases. There are 18 residues in the CDR3. The CDR3 reads CASSVAGGGASGVNEQFF. The CDR3 DNA reads TGTGCCAGCAGCGTAGCTGGGGGTGGGGCTAGCGGGGTCAATGAGCAGTTCTTC.

The V and J genes are TRBV18 and TRBJ1-2; 12 bases agree with TRBD1. In germline, CDR1 is KGHSH, CDR2 LQKENI. This CDR3 comprises 17 residues. J gave up 5 bases and V 1 base, and 8 bases lay outside the gene matches. The CDR3 is CASSPRDRGRVGYGYTF. CDR3 nucleotides: TGTGCCAGCTCACCACGGGACAGGGGGCGCGTTGGATATGGCTACACCTTC.

V gene TRBV4-3 combines with J gene TRBJ2-2, with TRBD1 matching 11 bases. The CDR3 is 16 residues long. Germline assignment: CDR1 LGHNA and CDR2 YSLEER. Trimming took 1 base from V and 6 from J; bases not matched to a gene: 4. Written as DNA, the CDR3 is TGCGCCAGCAGCCAAGCGGACAGGGGGCGCGCCGGGGAGCTGTTTTTT. The encoded protein is CASSQADRGRAGELFF.

The chain combines TRBV6-5 with TRBJ1-2; no definite D call. V was shortened by 2 bases and J by 2 bases, with 15 bases between the two germline ends. The CDR3 is 16 residues long. Germline CDR1 is MNHEY and CDR2 is SVGAGI. The CDR3 DNA is TGTGCCAGCAGTTACACCCCCGGCCTTACAAACTATGGCTACACCTTC. The encoded protein is CASSYTPGLTNYGYTF.

This chain joins TRBV2 and TRBJ2-7; possible D gene TRBD2, 5 bases. The CDR3 runs to 15 residues. Trimming pared 6 bases from V and 5 bases from J, leaving 20 bases between. CDR1 and CDR2 from the germline V gene are SNHLY and FYNNEI. DNA of the CDR3: TGTGCCAGCAGCCCGGAGGTGTTACTACCAGACGAGCAGTACTTC. Translating gives CASSPEVLLPDEQYF.

The gene calls are TRBV18 and TRBJ2-7; 11 bases line up with TRBD1. Germline trimming cut 5 bases from V and 3 bases from J; bases unmatched to any gene: 6. The CDR3 totals 15 residues. In germline, CDR1 is KGHSH, CDR2 LQKENI. For the CDR3, the DNA is TGTGCCAGCTCAACCGGGACAGGGGGAGGCTACGAGCAGTACTTC. It is translated as CASSTGTGGGYEQYF. Combining the CDR3 with reference TRBV18 and TRBJ2-7 gives the whole variable domain NAGVMQNPRHLVRRRGQEARLRCSPMKGHSHVYWYRQLPEEGLKFMVYLQKENIIDESGMPKERFSAEFPKEGPSILRIQQVVRGDSAAYFCASSTGTGGGYEQYFGPGTRLTVT.

The chain joins TRBV6-5 to TRBJ2-7, with 13 bases matching TRBD2. Germline assignment: CDR1 MNHEY and CDR2 SVGAGI. The CDR3 consists of 15 residues. J gave up 1 base and V 6 bases, and 3 bases lay outside the gene matches. CDR3: CASRRTSGSSYEQYF. The CDR3 DNA is TGTGCCAGCAGGAGGACTAGCGGGAGTTCCTACGAGCAGTACTTC.

The table lists this clone with a few counts. This chain connects TRBV6-5 to TRBJ1-2, with D uncertain. CDR1 is MNHEY and CDR2 is SVGAGI in the germline V gene. The CDR3 is 15 residues long. V lost 5 bases and J lost 5, with 18 bases in between. This CDR3 is CASSRGSYHYYGYTF. The CDR3 DNA reads TGTGCCAGCAGTCGCGGGTCCTACCACTATTATGGCTACACCTTC.

This chain links TRBV6-6 with TRBJ2-3, with 7 bases lining up with TRBD2. From germline, CDR1 is MNHNY and CDR2 SVGAGI (reference sequence). The junction had 5 bases not matched to a gene; V was cut back by 6 bases and J by 2 bases. This CDR3 has 14 amino acids. The CDR3 sequence: CASSPAGLTDTQYF. The DNA of the CDR3 is TGTGCCAGCAGCCCAGCGGGACTCACAGATACGCAGTATTTT.

This rearrangement joins TRBV6-5 to TRBJ1-1; D unclear. The CDR3 covers 13 residues. Germline loops: CDR1 MNHEY, CDR2 SVGAGI. Trimming took 5 bases from V and 6 from J, leaving 13 bases between them. The CDR3 region is CASSPPDYAEAFF. For the CDR3, the DNA is TGTGCCAGCAGTCCCCCGGACTACGCTGAAGCTTTCTTT.